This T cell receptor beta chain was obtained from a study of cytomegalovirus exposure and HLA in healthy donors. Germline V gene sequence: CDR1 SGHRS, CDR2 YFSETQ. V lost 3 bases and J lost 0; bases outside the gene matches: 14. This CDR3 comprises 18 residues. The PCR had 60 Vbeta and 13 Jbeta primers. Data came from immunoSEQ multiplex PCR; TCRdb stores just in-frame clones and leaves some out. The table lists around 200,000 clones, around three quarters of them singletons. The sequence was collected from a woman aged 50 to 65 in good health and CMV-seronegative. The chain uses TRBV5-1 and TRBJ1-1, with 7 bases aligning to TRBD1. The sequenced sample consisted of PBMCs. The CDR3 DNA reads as TGCGCCAGCAGCTCAAACCAGGGGGTAGATAGACTGAACACTGAAGCTTTCTTT. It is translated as CASSSNQGVDRLNTEAFF.